Presented here are 5 T cell receptor beta chains from one specimen sequenced in a study of cytomegalovirus exposure and HLA in healthy donors. Repertoires were generated with immunoSEQ multiplex PCR, while TCRdb's copy carries only in-frame clones and drops some. In the table there are 250,000 to 400,000 clones, approximately 86% of which are singletons. Specimen: PBMCs. Receptors originate from a man aged 25 to 40 in good health and CMV-seronegative.

This clone appeared a single time. The chain links TRBV7-6 to TRBJ1-2, with TRBD1 identical over 10 bases. The ends lost 5 bases at V and 4 bases at J; junction bases unmatched: 13. The CDR3 is 17 residues long. Germline V gives CDR1 SGHVS, CDR2 FNYEAQ. The CDR3 DNA sequence: TGTGCCAGCAGCCCCGGGACAGGGGTTTCCCGGGTCTATGGCTACACCTTC. It translates to CASSPGTGVSRVYGYTF.

The chain recombines TRBV6-6 with TRBJ2-1; TRBD2 is a possible D gene (7 bases). V dropped 4 bases and J dropped 0 bases, with 10 bases sitting between them. The CDR3 totals 15 residues. Germline V gives CDR1 MNHNY, CDR2 SVGAGI (reference sequence). This CDR3 reads CASSSGGHSYNEQFF. CDR3 nucleotide sequence: TGTGCCAGCAGTTCCGGGGGGCACTCCTACAATGAGCAGTTCTTC.

The chain joins TRBV5-8 to TRBJ2-1; a weak D match, TRBD2 (5 bases). Trimming took off 1 base at V and 7 bases at J, with 15 bases between the two ends. Germline CDR1 is SGHTS and CDR2 is YDEGEE. This CDR3 spans 15 amino acids. CDR3 DNA: TGTGCCAGCAGCTTGTATGGGAGAGGGAAGAATGAGCAGTTCTTC. As protein: CASSLYGRGKNEQFF. Full variable domain (remainder filled in from reference TRBV5-8 and TRBJ2-1): EAGVTQSPTHLIKTRGQQATLRCSPISGHTSVYWYQQALGLGLQFLLWYDEGEERNRGNFPPRFSGRQFPNYSSELNVNALELEDSALYLCASSLYGRGKNEQFFGPGTRLTVL.

The CDR3 DNA reads as TGTGCCAGCAGGTTGACAGGGGCGACAGATACGCAGTATTTT. This gives the protein CASRLTGATDTQYF. This sequence joins TRBV7-9 and TRBJ2-3, with TRBD1 matching over 8 bases. Germline V CDR1 and CDR2: SEHNR, FQNEAQ (reference sequence). This CDR3 is built from 14 residues. V shed 6 bases, J shed 3 bases, and the junction held 5 bases outside the gene matches.

V is TRBV5-5 and J is TRBJ1-5; possible D gene TRBD1, 6 bases. The CDR3 has 15 amino acids. The V end was cut by 4 bases, the J end by 0 bases, with 11 bases between. CDR1 and CDR2 from the germline V gene are SGHKS and YYEKEE (reference sequence). CDR3 in DNA: TGTGCCAGCAGCCTTGGACAGATTAGCAATCAGCCCCAGCATTTT. It specifies CASSLGQISNQPQHF.